This TCR beta chain is from a study of response to subunit inactivated influenza vaccine. Notes on this clonotype: No antigen is known for it.

Regarding the study as a whole: Authors suggested seasonal influenza vaccinations each recruit few new T cells.

Germline V lookup: CDR1 SGHRS, CDR2 YFSETQ. The junction had 6 bases not matched to a gene; V was cut back by 0 bases and J by 3 bases. This CDR3 has 15 residues. One entry per CDR3 protein, called by TCRdb with MiXCR from the RT-PCR reads. In the table there are approximately 700,000 distinct CDR3 sequences, around a sixth of which are singletons. The material was PBMCs from blood, obtained 11 to 12 days after vaccination. This receptor was obtained from a man in his fifties or sixties who received an inactivated influenza vaccine. The genes are TRBV5-1 and TRBJ2-7; TRBD2 matches at 7 bases. The CDR3 bases are TGCGCCAGCAGCTTGGGTTCGTCGGGGGGCTACGAGCAGTACTTC. Protein sequence: CASSLGSSGGYEQYF.